This TCR beta chain was observed in a study of spatial heterogeneity in lung cancer. Study overall: More beta-chain than alpha-chain sequences were consistently detected. Study outcomes and limitations: Tracking of tumor mutation counts was seen in expanded intratumoral alpha and beta TCR counts. Ubiquitous and regional nonsynonymous mutation counts were tracked by ubiquitous and regional expanded TCR counts, respectively.

Noted time point: sample taken at primary tumor resection. TCRs were sequenced from unsorted whole RNA of tumor, nontumor lung or PBMC. The CDR3 contains 11 residues. Germline assignment: CDR1 GTSNPN and CDR2 SVGIG (reference sequence). V was trimmed by 5 bases and J by 8 bases, leaving 10 bases between them. All TCR cDNA molecules were individually tagged with a unique molecular identifier. TCRdb reprocessed the 5' RACE reads with MiXCR, giving one entry per CDR3 protein. The profile shows roughly 10,000 distinct CDR3 sequences, 6% to 9.5% of them singletons. This clonotype came up many times. Its specificity is unknown.

Source: lung tumor tissue, taken at surgery. The chain recombines TRBV30 with TRBJ2-1; unclear D gene. This clonotype was obtained from a female donor with early-stage non-small cell lung cancer. The CDR3: CAWGLFHEQFF. DNA for the CDR3: TGTGCCTGGGGATTATTCCATGAGCAGTTCTTC.